Below are 7 T cell receptor beta chains sequenced from a single sample in a study of regulatory T cells in long-lasting Graves disease. Combining iRepertoire HTBI primers with Arm-PCR of CDR3 regions, the authors built TCR beta libraries. TCRdb fed the multiplex PCR reads into MiXCR, producing one record per CDR3 protein. The sample lists about 420,000 distinct CDR3 sequences; around 17% were seen once. Time point indicated: newly diagnosed GD, antithyroid drugs for less than 3 months. The authors made the TCR library using RNA they extracted from PBMCs. This sample was shared with a second study, whose subject was T cells in Graves' hyperthyroidism and ophthalmopathy.

The specimen was peripheral blood mononuclear cells (PBMCs), collected at new diagnosis, from a patient treated with antithyroid drugs. The receptors were gathered from a woman in her late teens or twenties with Graves disease.

Only a few counts were recorded for this clonotype. The chain employs TRBV20-1 and TRBJ2-5; tentatively, D is TRBD2 (6 bases). CDR1 is DFQATT and CDR2 is SNEGSKA in the germline V gene (reference sequence). Trimming stripped 0 bases from V and 5 bases from J, with 13 bases between. This CDR3 contains 14 residues. The CDR3 DNA sequence: TGCAGTGCTAGAGATCCGCGGGATTGGGAGACCCAGTACTTC. It encodes CSARDPRDWETQYF.

This clonotype was seen repeatedly, ten times or more. The chain joins TRBV11-3 to TRBJ1-1; D is ambiguous. V was trimmed by 3 bases and J by 3 bases, leaving 11 bases between them. Germline lookup yields CDR1 SGHNT and CDR2 YENEEA. CDR3 length: 14 residues. CDR3 sequence: CASSLSVEDTEAFF. In nucleotides, the CDR3 is TGTGCCAGCAGCTTGAGTGTAGAGGACACTGAAGCTTTCTTT.

In this sample, this clonotype turned up a few times. The chain uses TRBV20-1 and TRBJ2-1, with TRBD2 identical over 13 bases. Germline V gives CDR1 DFQATT, CDR2 SNEGSKA (reference sequence). The CDR3 consists of 15 residues. This CDR3 reads CSPRTGLAGAGEQFF. The DNA of the CDR3 is TGCAGCCCCCGGACTGGACTAGCGGGAGCTGGGGAGCAGTTCTTC.

This clonotype was picked up many times. The chain combines TRBV11-2 with TRBJ1-2, with no clear D. Germline V gene lookup returns CDR1 SGHAT and CDR2 FQNNGV. The CDR3 runs to 14 residues. V was shortened by 0 bases and J by 1 base, with 6 bases between the two germline ends. For the CDR3, the DNA is TGTGCCAGCAGCTTAGATGGGAATAACTATGGCTACACCTTC. Amino acids: CASSLDGNNYGYTF.

The sample holds many counts of this clonotype. The V gene is TRBV5-5, the J gene TRBJ2-1, with D possibly being TRBD2 (6 bases). V was cut by 7 bases and J by 5 bases, with 16 bases left in between. The CDR3 is 14 amino acids. Germline CDR1 SGHKS, CDR2 YYEKEE (reference sequence). The CDR3 spells CASRSERRDNEQFF. The CDR3 DNA reads TGTGCCAGCCGTAGTGAGCGGAGGGACAATGAGCAGTTCTTC.

This clonotype was recorded many times. V is TRBV28 and J is TRBJ1-4; D might be TRBD1 (5 bases). CDR3 size: 12 residues. Trimming pared 4 bases from V and 10 bases from J, leaving 10 bases between. Per germline, CDR1 MDHEN and CDR2 SYDVKM. CDR3 region: CASSSNGGKLFF. The DNA of the CDR3 is TGTGCCAGCAGTTCAAATGGGGGAAAACTGTTTTTT. Together with reference TRBV28 and TRBJ1-4, the CDR3 gives the full variable domain: DVKVTQSSRYLVKRTGEKVFLECVQDMDHENMFWYRQDPGLGLRLIYFSYDVKMKEKGDIPEGYSVSREKKERFSLILESASTNQTSMYLCASSSNGGKLFFGSGTQLSVL.

This clonotype came up many times. The rearrangement uses TRBV27 and TRBJ2-7, with D maybe TRBD1 (5 bases). Germline V gives CDR1 MNHEY, CDR2 SMNVEV (reference sequence). The CDR3 length is 13 residues. Trimming pared 8 bases from V and 0 bases from J, leaving 11 bases between. The CDR3 DNA sequence: TGTGCCAGCGGACCGACAGTCTCCTACGAGCAGTACTTC. It is translated as CASGPTVSYEQYF.